This is a list of T cell receptor beta chains from one sample in a study of tumor-infiltrating lymphocytes in primary liver carcinoma. TCRdb called the multiplex PCR reads again in MiXCR, with one record for every CDR3 protein. This sample has about 100,000 distinct CDR3 sequences, with just over 65% found just once. The sample consisted of tumor-adjacent normal liver tissue. The receptors were sampled from a man aged 35 to 55 with primary liver carcinoma and hepatitis B virus infection. Each CDR3 is given with its conserved first and last residue. Each record gives: clone size, D gene, V gene, J gene, CDR3 DNA, CDR3 protein. A D gene is named only where the DNA matches it firmly. Rows may omit the clone size; those that give it use once, few, many or a size class.

-	-	TRBV11-2	TRBJ2-7	TGTGCCAGCAGCGCACTTGCAGGGTTCTACGAGCAGTACTTC	CASSALAGFYEQYF
-	-	TRBV11-2	TRBJ2-6	TGTGTCAGCAGCCTAGTGGAGGGCGCAGCTGGGGACAACGTCCTGACTTTC	CVSSLVEGAAGDNVLTF
-	-	TRBV4-1	TRBJ2-2	TGCGCCAGCAGCCAAGGTTCAGAAGTCGGGGGGCTGTTTTTT	CASSQGSEVGGLFF
-	TRBD2	TRBV10-2	TRBJ2-3	TGCGCCATTGCGACTAGCGACACAGATATGCAGTATTTT	CAIATSDTDMQYF
-	TRBD2	TRBV29-1	TRBJ2-1	TGCAACGTCGCACTAGCGGGAGGAGGCAATGAGCAGATCTTC	CNVALAGGGNEQIF
-	-	TRBV29-1	TRBJ1-5	TGCAGCGTTCGGGGGGACCTCAATCAGCCCCAACATTTT	CSVRGDLNQPQHF
many	-	TRBV7-9	TRBJ2-5	TGTGCCAGCAGCTTAAGACAAGAGACCCAGTACTTC	CASSLRQETQYF
few	-	TRBV3-1	TRBJ2-1	TGTGCCAGCAGCCAAGATCTGAGAGGGGCGCAGTTCTTC	CASSQDLRGAQFF
-	TRBD1	TRBV5-1	TRBJ1-2	TGCGCCAGCATCTTGGATTCAGGGGGCGTTAACTATGGCTACACCTTC	CASILDSGGVNYGYTF
-	TRBD2	TRBV15	TRBJ2-7	TGTGCCACCAGCAGAGAAAGACTAGCGGCCGTGCAGTACTTC	CATSRERLAAVQYF
-	TRBD1	TRBV11-1	TRBJ2-7	TGTGTCAGCAGCTTGGGGACAGATTTAAACGAGCAGTACTTC	CVSSLGTDLNEQYF
many	-	TRBV7-8	TRBJ2-5	TGTGCCAGCAGCCCGGCGTCAGGGTTCGGGACCCAGTACTTC	CASSPASGFGTQYF
-	-	TRBV2	TRBJ2-5	TGTGCCAGCAGTGAAACTGGGGGCCTCGGAGAGGCCCAGTACTTC	CASSETGGLGEAQYF
once	TRBD2	TRBV11-2	TRBJ2-6	TGTGCCAGCAGCTTAGATTCGGTAGCGGGAGGCCTCTCTGGGTCCAACGTCCTGACTTTT	CASSLDSVAGGLSGSNVLTF
-	-	TRBV27	TRBJ2-5	TGTGCCAGCACTTACTCGGGGACCCAGTACTTC	CASTYSGTQYF
-	-	TRBV7-9	TRBJ1-1	TGTGCCTGCCGGGTAATGAACGCTGAAGCTTTCTTT	CACRVMNAEAFF
once	-	TRBV29-1	TRBJ2-2	TGCAGCGTCGAAGCGGCAGGGCGGAGCTTGGCCGGGGAGCTGTTTTTT	CSVEAAGRSLAGELFF
-	-	TRBV4-1	TRBJ1-2	TGCGCCAGCAGCCAAGTAGCCGGGACAAACTATGGCTACACCTTC	CASSQVAGTNYGYTF
once	-	TRBV7-9	TRBJ2-7	TGTGCCAGCGAGCTTCAGGGTTCCTACGAGCAGTACTTC	CASELQGSYEQYF
-	TRBD2	TRBV29-1	TRBJ2-5	TGCAGCGAAGGACTAGCGGGAGGACGGGGTGAGACCCGGTACTTC	CSEGLAGGRGETRYF
-	-	TRBV11-2	TRBJ2-7	TGTGCCAATAGCTACAGCGGGCAGAACGAGCAGTACTTC	CANSYSGQNEQYF
-	TRBD2	TRBV29-1	TRBJ2-1	TGCAGCGTTGGAAGAACTAGCGGGGGCAATGAGCAGTTCTTC	CSVGRTSGGNEQFF
-	TRBD2	TRBV6-5	TRBJ2-1	TGTGCCAGCAGCCAAGTCGGGGGGTTCGATGAGAAGTTCTTC	CASSQVGGFDEKFF
-	TRBD1	TRBV6-5	TRBJ1-1	TGTGCCAGCAGTTCACCCCGGGACAGGGTATTGAACACTGAAGCGTTCTTT	CASSSPRDRVLNTEAFF
many	TRBD2	TRBV10-2	TRBJ2-3	TGCGCCAGCAGTGCGCCGACTAGCGGGAGGGCCCCAGATACGCAGTATTTT	CASSAPTSGRAPDTQYF
many	-	TRBV7-8	TRBJ2-5	TGTGCCAGCAGCTTAGTCTCCGGGGAAAGAGAGACCCAGTACTTC	CASSLVSGERETQYF
-	TRBD1	TRBV6-5	TRBJ2-6	TGTGCCATCAGTCTTTGGACAGGGATAAAGGCTGGGGCCAACGTCCTGACTTTC	CAISLWTGIKAGANVLTF
-	-	TRBV29-1	TRBJ1-2	-	CCVEDGYGCGYTF
-	TRBD1	TRBV18	TRBJ1-5	TGTGCCGGCTCACCCCCGGGACAGGGCGTTGGGGTGAGGCACCAGCATTTT	CAGSPPGQGVGVRHQHF
-	-	TRBV4-1	TRBJ1-1	TGCGCCAGCAGCCAGGCTGGGACGGGATACACTGAAGCTTTCTTT	CASSQAGTGYTEAFF
-	-	TRBV7-9	TRBJ1-1	TGTGCCAGCAGTCCATTTGGGATGATTGGAGCTTTCTTT	CASSPFGMIGAFF
-	TRBD1	TRBV12-5	TRBJ2-2	TGTGCTAGTGGTCCTCAGGGGGCCACGAACACCGGGGTGTTGTTTTTT	CASGPQGATNTGVLFF
few	-	TRBV7-9	TRBJ2-7	TGTGCCAGCAGCCTTACGCTGAGCTCCTACGAGCAGTACTTC	CASSLTLSSYEQYF
-	-	TRBV29-1	TRBJ2-7	TGCAGCGTTGCCCAAGGCAGGGTTTACGAGCAGTACTTC	CSVAQGRVYEQYF
-	TRBD2	TRBV28	TRBJ2-7	TGTGCCACCCGACTAGCGGGAGATTACGAGCAGTACTTC	CATRLAGDYEQYF
-	-	TRBV11-1	TRBJ2-1	TGTGCCGACAACTTAGGCCTGGGACTTCCTACGCATGAGCAGTTCTTC	CADNLGLGLPTHEQFF